The 3 T cell receptor beta chains presented below share a single source sample, sequenced in a study of human T cells and chemical hapten exposure. TCRdb re-called the RACE reads through MiXCR, storing one row per CDR3 protein. The repertoire includes some 340,000 distinct CDR3 sequences, around 7% of them detected once, and 8% to 9% sits in the top ten. Time point defined: patch test 1, 2 weeks after DPC sensitization. Treatment indicated: therapeutic diphenylcyclopropenone sensitization with weekly scalp DPC. Sequenced here: whole blood, sampled in connection with sensitization to the hapten diphenylcyclopropenone (DPC). These TCRs come from a woman younger than 35 with alopecia areata. Some clones in this sample may be carry-over from other donors' samples.

This clonotype came up many times. The V gene is TRBV13, the J gene TRBJ2-5; D is possibly TRBD2 (6 bases). The CDR3 length is 14 residues. CDR1 and CDR2 from the germline V gene are PRHDT and FYEKMQ (reference sequence). V gave up 5 bases and J gave up 2 bases, with 12 bases separating them. CDR3 loop: CASSLRLVQETQYF. The CDR3 DNA sequence: TGTGCCAGCAGCCTCCGACTAGTTCAAGAGACCCAGTACTTC.

This chain connects TRBV20-1 to TRBJ1-2; 7 bases are a match to TRBD1. V shed 6 bases and J 8 bases; nucleotides not matched to a gene: 15. Looked up from germline, CDR1 is DFQATT and CDR2 is SNEGSKA (reference sequence). The CDR3 loop spans 14 amino acids. The CDR3 here is CSALRTGSAGGYTF. In nucleotides, the CDR3 is TGCAGTGCGCTGAGGACAGGTAGTGCGGGAGGCTACACCTTC.

CDR3 in DNA: TGTGCCAGCTCACCATGGAGTTACTCTGGAAACACCATATATTTT. Translation gives CASSPWSYSGNTIYF. The V and J genes are TRBV18 and TRBJ1-3, with unresolved D. CDR1 is KGHSH, CDR2 LQKENI, per germline. This CDR3 is 15 amino acids long. Trimming left V 2 bases short and J 0 bases short, with 8 bases between.